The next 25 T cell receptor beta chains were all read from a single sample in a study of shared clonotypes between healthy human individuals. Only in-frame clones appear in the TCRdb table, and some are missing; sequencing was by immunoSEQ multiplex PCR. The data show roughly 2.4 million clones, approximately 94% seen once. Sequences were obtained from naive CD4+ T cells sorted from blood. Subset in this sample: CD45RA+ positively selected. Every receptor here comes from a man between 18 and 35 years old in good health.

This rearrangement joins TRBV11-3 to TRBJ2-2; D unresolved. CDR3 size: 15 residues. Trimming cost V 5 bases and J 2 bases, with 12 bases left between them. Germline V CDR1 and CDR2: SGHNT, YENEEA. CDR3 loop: CASSAGPTNTGELFF. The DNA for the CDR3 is TGTGCCAGCAGCGCCGGACCCACTAACACCGGGGAGCTGTTTTTT.

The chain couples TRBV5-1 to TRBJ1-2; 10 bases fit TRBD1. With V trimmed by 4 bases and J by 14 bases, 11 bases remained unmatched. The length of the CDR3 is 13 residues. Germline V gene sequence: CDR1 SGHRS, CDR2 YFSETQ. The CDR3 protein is CASSQQTGGEQTF. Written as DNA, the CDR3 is TGCGCCAGCAGCCAACAGACAGGGGGCGAGCAGACCTTC. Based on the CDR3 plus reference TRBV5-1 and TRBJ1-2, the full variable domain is KAGVTQTPRYLIKTRGQQVTLSCSPISGHRSVSWYQQTPGQGLQFLFEYFSETQRNKGNFPGRFSGRQFSNSRSEMNVSTLELGDSALYLCASSQQTGGEQTFGSGTRLTVV.

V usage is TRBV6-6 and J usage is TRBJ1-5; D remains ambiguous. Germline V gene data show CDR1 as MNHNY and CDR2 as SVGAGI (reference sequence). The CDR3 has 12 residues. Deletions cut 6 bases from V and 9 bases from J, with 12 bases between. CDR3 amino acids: CASSSHDRPQHF. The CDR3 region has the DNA TGTGCCAGCAGCTCTCACGATAGGCCCCAGCATTTT.

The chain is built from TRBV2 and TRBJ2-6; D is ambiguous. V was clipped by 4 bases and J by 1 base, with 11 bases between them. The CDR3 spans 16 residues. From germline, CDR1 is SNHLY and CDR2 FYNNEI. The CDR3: CASSVADLSGANVLTF. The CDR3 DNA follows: TGTGCCAGCAGTGTGGCCGACCTATCTGGGGCCAACGTCCTGACTTTC.

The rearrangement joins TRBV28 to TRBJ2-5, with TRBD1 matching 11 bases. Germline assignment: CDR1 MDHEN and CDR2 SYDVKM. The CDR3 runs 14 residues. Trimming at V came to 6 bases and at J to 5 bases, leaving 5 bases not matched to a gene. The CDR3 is CASSRTGGRETQYF. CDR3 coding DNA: TGTGCCAGCAGCCGGACAGGGGGCAGGGAGACCCAGTACTTC.

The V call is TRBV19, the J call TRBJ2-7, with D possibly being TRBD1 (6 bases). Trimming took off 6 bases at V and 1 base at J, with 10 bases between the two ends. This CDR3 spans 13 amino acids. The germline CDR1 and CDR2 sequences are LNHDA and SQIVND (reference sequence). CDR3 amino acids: CASSFRGSYEQYF. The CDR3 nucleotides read TGTGCCAGTAGCTTCAGGGGTTCCTACGAGCAGTACTTC.

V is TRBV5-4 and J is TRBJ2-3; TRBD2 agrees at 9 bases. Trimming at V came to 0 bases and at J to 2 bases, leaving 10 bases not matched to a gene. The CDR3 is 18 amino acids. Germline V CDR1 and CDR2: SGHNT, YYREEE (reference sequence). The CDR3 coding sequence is TGTGCCAGCAGCTTGGAACATGGCGGGAGGGCCCCCACAGATACGCAGTATTTT. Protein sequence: CASSLEHGGRAPTDTQYF.

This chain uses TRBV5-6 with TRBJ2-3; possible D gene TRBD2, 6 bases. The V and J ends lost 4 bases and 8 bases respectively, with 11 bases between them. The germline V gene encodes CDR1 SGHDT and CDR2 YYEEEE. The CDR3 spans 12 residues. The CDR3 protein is CASSPFGSTQYF. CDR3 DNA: TGTGCCAGCAGCCCGTTCGGGAGTACGCAGTATTTT.

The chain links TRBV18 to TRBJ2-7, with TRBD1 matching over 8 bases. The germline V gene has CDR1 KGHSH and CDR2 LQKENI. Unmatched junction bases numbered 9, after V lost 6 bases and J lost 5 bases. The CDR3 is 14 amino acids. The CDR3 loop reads CASSPTRGQDEQYF. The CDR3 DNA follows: TGTGCCAGCTCGCCAACGCGGGGACAGGACGAGCAGTACTTC. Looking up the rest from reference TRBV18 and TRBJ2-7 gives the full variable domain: NAGVMQNPRHLVRRRGQEARLRCSPMKGHSHVYWYRQLPEEGLKFMVYLQKENIIDESGMPKERFSAEFPKEGPSILRIQQVVRGDSAAYFCASSPTRGQDEQYFGPGTRLTVT.

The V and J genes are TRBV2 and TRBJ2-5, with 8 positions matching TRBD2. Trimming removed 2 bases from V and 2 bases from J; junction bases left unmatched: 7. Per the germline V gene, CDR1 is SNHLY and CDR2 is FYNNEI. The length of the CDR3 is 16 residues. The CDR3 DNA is TGTGCCAGCAGTGAAATATCTCGGGGGGGGCAAGAGACCCAGTACTTC. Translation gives CASSEISRGGQETQYF. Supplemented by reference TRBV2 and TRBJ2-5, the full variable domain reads EPEVTQTPSHQVTQMGQEVILRCVPISNHLYFYWYRQILGQKVEFLVSFYNNEISEKSEIFDDQFSVERPDGSNFTLKIRSTKLEDSAMYFCASSEISRGGQETQYFGPGTRLLVL.

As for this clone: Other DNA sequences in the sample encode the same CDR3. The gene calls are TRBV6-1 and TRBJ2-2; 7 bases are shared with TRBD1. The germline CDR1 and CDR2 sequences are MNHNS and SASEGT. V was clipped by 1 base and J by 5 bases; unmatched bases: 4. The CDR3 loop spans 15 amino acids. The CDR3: CASSEGQGWTGELFF. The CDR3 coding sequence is TGTGCCAGCAGTGAAGGACAGGGCTGGACCGGGGAGCTGTTTTTT.

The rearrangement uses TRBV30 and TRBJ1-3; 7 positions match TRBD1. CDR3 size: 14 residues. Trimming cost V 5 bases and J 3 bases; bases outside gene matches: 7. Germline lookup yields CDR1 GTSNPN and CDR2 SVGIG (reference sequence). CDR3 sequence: CAWVQGSLGNTIYF. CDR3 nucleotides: TGTGCCTGGGTACAGGGGAGCCTTGGAAACACCATATATTTT.

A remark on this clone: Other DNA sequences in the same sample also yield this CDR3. In nucleotides, the CDR3 is TGTGCCAGCAGCCGAGGGACGGGGCCCTACGAGCAGTACTTC. Translated, it gives CASSRGTGPYEQYF. The gene calls are TRBV6-5 and TRBJ2-7; TRBD1 or TRBD2 may be the D gene (5 bases each). The germline gives CDR1 MNHEY, CDR2 SVGAGI. Trimming pared 6 bases from V and 2 bases from J, leaving 14 bases between. The CDR3 covers 14 residues.

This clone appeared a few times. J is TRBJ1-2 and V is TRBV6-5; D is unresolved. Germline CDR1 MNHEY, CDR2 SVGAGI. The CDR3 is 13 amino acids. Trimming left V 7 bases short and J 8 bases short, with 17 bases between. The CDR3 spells CASTQDGVSGYTF. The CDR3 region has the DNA TGTGCCAGCACTCAGGACGGTGTTAGCGGCTACACCTTC.

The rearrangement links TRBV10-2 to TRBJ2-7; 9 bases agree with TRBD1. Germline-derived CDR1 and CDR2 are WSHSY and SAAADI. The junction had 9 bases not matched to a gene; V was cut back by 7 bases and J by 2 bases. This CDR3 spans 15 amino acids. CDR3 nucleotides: TGCGCCAGCAACGGACAGGGGAATAGGGCCTACGAGCAGTACTTC. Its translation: CASNGQGNRAYEQYF.

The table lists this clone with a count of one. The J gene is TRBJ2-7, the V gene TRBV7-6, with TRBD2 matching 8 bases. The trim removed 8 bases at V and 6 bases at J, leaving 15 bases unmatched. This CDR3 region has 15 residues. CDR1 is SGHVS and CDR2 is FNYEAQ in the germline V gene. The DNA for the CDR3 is TGTGCCAGCTCTATCCAGGGAGCGGGAGTCGGCGAGCAGTACTTC. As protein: CASSIQGAGVGEQYF.

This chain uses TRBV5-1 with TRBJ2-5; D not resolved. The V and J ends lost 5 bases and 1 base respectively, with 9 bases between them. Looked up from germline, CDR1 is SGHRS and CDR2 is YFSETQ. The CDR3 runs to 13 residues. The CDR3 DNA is TGCGCCAGCAGATGGGAACCCCAAGAGACCCAGTACTTC. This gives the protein CASRWEPQETQYF.

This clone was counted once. CDR3: CASSQRTSGSSYNEQFF. In DNA form, the CDR3 reads TGTGCCAGCAGCCAACGGACTAGCGGGAGCTCCTACAATGAGCAGTTCTTC. The rearrangement joins TRBV13 to TRBJ2-1; 13 positions match TRBD2. The CDR3 runs 17 residues. J gave up 0 bases and V 5 bases, and 4 bases lay outside the gene matches. Germline lookup yields CDR1 PRHDT and CDR2 FYEKMQ (reference sequence).

For the CDR3, the DNA is TGTGCCAGCGGATTAGGCGGGACGGGCCAAGAAAAACTGTTTTTT. As protein: CASGLGGTGQEKLFF. The chain has TRBV6-6 and TRBJ1-4, with a weak D call TRBD1 (5 bases). Germline CDR1 reads MNHNY; CDR2 reads SVGAGI (reference sequence). The CDR3 extends over 15 amino acids. V was trimmed by 8 bases and J by 8 bases, leaving 21 bases between them.

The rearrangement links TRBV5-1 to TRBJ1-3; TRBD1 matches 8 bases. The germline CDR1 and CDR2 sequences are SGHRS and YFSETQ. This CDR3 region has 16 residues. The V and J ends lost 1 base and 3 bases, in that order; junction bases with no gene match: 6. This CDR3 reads CASSLQVGQGGNTIYF. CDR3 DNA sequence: TGCGCCAGCAGCTTGCAGGTCGGACAGGGTGGAAACACCATATATTTT.

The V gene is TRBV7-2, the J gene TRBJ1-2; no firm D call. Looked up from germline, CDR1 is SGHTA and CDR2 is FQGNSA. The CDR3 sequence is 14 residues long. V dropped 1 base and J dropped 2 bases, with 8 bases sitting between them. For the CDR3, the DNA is TGTGCCAGCAGCTTAGGGACGCCAAACTATGGCTACACCTTC. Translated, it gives CASSLGTPNYGYTF.

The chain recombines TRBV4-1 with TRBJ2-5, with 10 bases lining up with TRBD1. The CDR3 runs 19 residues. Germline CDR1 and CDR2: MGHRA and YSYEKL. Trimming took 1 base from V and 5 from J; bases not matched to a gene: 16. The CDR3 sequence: CASSQGQGARLALGETQYF. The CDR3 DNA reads TGCGCCAGCAGCCAAGGACAGGGGGCGCGACTAGCCCTAGGGGAGACCCAGTACTTC.

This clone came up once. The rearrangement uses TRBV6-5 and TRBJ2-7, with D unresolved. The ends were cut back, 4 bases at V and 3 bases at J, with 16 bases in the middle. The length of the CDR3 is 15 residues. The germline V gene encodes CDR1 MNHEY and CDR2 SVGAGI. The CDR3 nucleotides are TGTGCCAGCAGTTCCTCACGCACACCCCACTACGAGCAGTACTTC. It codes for CASSSSRTPHYEQYF.

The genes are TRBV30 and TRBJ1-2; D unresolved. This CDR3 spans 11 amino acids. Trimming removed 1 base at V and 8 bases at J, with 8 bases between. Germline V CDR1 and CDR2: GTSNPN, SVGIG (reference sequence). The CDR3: CAWSGMRGYTF. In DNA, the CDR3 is TGTGCCTGGAGTGGAATGAGGGGCTACACCTTC.

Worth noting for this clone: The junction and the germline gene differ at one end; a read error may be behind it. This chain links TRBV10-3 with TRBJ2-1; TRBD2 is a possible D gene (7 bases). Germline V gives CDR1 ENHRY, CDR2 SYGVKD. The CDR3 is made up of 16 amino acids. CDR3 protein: CAISKGEGRAYNEQFF. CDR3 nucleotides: TGTGCCATCTCTAAGGGGGAAGGGAGGGCCTATAATGAGCAGTTCTTC.